This T cell receptor (beta chain) was retrieved from a study of blood T cell repertoires in COVID-19. Study background: Sites across the United States, Italy and Spain contributed samples from acute and convalescent COVID-19. The analysed material was cDNA or gDNA that came from T cells, B-cell-depleted T cells, or PBMCs.

Trimming took off 1 base at V and 6 bases at J, with 13 bases between the two ends. Germline V lookup: CDR1 MNHEY, CDR2 SMNVEV (reference sequence). The CDR3 length is 14 residues. Authors' processing steps: Quantification of nucleated cells was approximated via reference gene primer amplification. Some clones are missing from TCRdb's copy, which holds only in-frame ones; the method was immunoSEQ multiplex PCR. V and J calls and clone size follow that table, whereas D and trimming were derived from the DNA. The table records approximately 200,000 clones, about 86% of them present only once. The source of this sequence is a woman in her twenties or thirties with active or convalescent COVID-19. The rearrangement links TRBV27 to TRBJ2-7, with D possibly being TRBD1 (6 bases). The sample taken for sequencing was peripheral blood. Written as DNA, the CDR3 is TGTGCCAGCAGTTTATTCAGGGGAATCAGCGAGCAGTACTTC. This gives the protein CASSLFRGISEQYF.